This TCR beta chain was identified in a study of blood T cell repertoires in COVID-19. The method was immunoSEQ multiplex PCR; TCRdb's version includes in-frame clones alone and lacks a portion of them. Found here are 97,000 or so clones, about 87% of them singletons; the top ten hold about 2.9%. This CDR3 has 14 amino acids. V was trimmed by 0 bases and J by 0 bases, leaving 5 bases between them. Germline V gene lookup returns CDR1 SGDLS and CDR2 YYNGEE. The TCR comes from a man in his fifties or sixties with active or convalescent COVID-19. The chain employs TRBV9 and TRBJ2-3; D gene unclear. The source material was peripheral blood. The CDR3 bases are TGTGCCAGCAGCGTAGAAGCCAGCACAGATACGCAGTATTTT. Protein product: CASSVEASTDTQYF.